This T cell receptor beta chain was recovered during a study of T-cell memory formation after mild COVID-19. This clonotype was seen a single time. With constant-segment primers, 5'RACE yielded cDNA libraries of TCR alpha and TCR beta that carried sample barcodes and UMIs. TCRdb independently ran MiXCR on the 5' RACE reads; one entry per CDR3 protein. The table shows under 200,000 distinct CDR3 sequences, with around a third occurring only once. The CDR3 is made up of 15 amino acids. Trimming shortened V by 3 bases and J by 2 bases, and 15 bases separated the two germline ends. The germline CDR1 and CDR2 sequences are DFQATT and SNEGSKA (reference sequence).

This TCR came from an adult woman who had mild COVID-19 (a few samples of this study predate the infection). Cell type and time point are not known. V usage is TRBV20-1 and J usage is TRBJ2-3, with D perhaps given as TRBD1 or TRBD2 (5 bases each). The sample comprised PBMCs or a T cell subset sorted from them (not recorded which). The CDR3 region is CSASTGPLNTDTQYF. The DNA for the CDR3 is TGCAGTGCTAGTACGGGACCCCTTAACACAGATACGCAGTATTTT.